This T cell receptor beta chain was obtained from a study of blood T cell repertoires in COVID-19. Study-level background: Samples of COVID-19 (acute and convalescent) were obtained from the United States, Italy and Spain.

In the source study's methods: Nucleated cell counts were estimated from reference gene primer amplification. TCRdb's copy holds only in-frame clones and misses some; the assay was immunoSEQ multiplex PCR. D and trimming come from the DNA, and the V and J calls and clone size come from that table. The sample lists approximately 230,000 clones; under 90% were seen once. The CDR3 runs 14 residues. The J segment lost 1 base and the V segment lost 5 bases, leaving 3 bases of the junction unmatched. From germline, CDR1 is KGHDR and CDR2 SFDVKD. All enrollees were roughly 18 to 95 years old and from 20 to 25 US areas. Two negative PCRs, clearance, or symptom resolution had been documented for recovered Cohort 3 donors.

The V gene is TRBV24-1, the J gene TRBJ1-1, with 7 bases aligning to TRBD1. The sample was PBMCs or T cells enriched from blood (not recorded which). The clonotype was recovered from a man between 18 and 29 years old who had recovered from COVID-19. The CDR3 sequence: CATSGRGENTEAFF. For the CDR3, the DNA is TGTGCCACCAGTGGCAGGGGGGAGAACACTGAAGCTTTCTTT.